A single sample is the source of the 11 T cell receptor beta chains below, sequenced in a study of blood T cell repertoires in COVID-19. Sequencing used immunoSEQ multiplex PCR; TCRdb keeps in-frame clones, though not all of them. The sample comprises 250,000 to 300,000 clones, 75% to 90% of which are singletons, and about 2.1% rests with the top ten. The sequencing input was peripheral blood. These receptors were collected from a man aged 25 to 40 with active or convalescent COVID-19.

This clone is a singleton in its sample. V usage is TRBV19 and J usage is TRBJ2-3; possible D gene TRBD1, 6 bases. Germline V lookup: CDR1 LNHDA, CDR2 SQIVND (reference sequence). Trimming pared 6 bases from V and 0 bases from J, leaving 13 bases between. The CDR3 consists of 15 residues. CDR3 coding DNA: TGTGCCAGTAGGACGACAGGAACTAGCACAGATACGCAGTATTTT. Amino acids: CASRTTGTSTDTQYF.

The chain combines TRBV29-1 with TRBJ1-2; 7 bases map to TRBD1. The junction had 6 bases not matched to a gene; V was cut back by 7 bases and J by 1 base. Germline V lookup: CDR1 SQVTM, CDR2 ANQGSEA. This CDR3 region has 13 residues. The CDR3 DNA sequence: TGCAGCGCCCGGGACAGTAGTAACTATGGCTACACCTTC. Amino acids: CSARDSSNYGYTF.

This sequence joins TRBV29-1 and TRBJ1-1, with D possibly TRBD1 on 6 matching bases. This CDR3 region has 13 residues. From germline, CDR1 is SQVTM and CDR2 ANQGSEA. The V gene lost 2 bases and the J gene lost 4 bases, with 11 bases spanning the gap. CDR3 sequence (DNA): TGCAGCGTTGAAAAGGGGGGGCTCACTGAAGCTTTCTTT. This gives the protein CSVEKGGLTEAFF.

This clone was observed once. V is TRBV10-3 and J is TRBJ1-5; possibly TRBD1 for D (5 bases). The CDR3 loop spans 13 amino acids. V was shortened by 3 bases and J by 4 bases, with 7 bases between the two germline ends. The V gene's germline CDR1 is ENHRY and CDR2 SYGVKD. The CDR3 sequence: CAISDQGNQPQHF. The CDR3 DNA follows: TGTGCCATCAGTGACCAGGGTAATCAGCCCCAGCATTTT.

The chain couples TRBV12-3 or TRBV12-4 to TRBJ1-1; D unclear. Deletions cut 5 bases from V and 6 bases from J, with 10 bases between. The CDR3 loop spans 12 amino acids. The CDR3 protein is CASSVNTPEAFF. CDR3 coding DNA: TGTGCCAGCAGTGTAAACACGCCTGAAGCTTTCTTT.

The chain links TRBV15 to TRBJ1-2; 8 nucleotides line up with TRBD1. Germline V gives CDR1 LNHNV, CDR2 YYDKDF (reference sequence). The CDR3 has 15 amino acids. With 0 bases clipped from V and 7 bases from J, the junction kept 7 bases outside the gene matches. CDR3 DNA: TGTGCCACCAGCAGAGATGCGGTGACAGGGGCTGGCTACACCTTC. It specifies CATSRDAVTGAGYTF. The variable domain in full, completed from reference TRBV15 and TRBJ1-2, reads DAMVIQNPRYQVTQFGKPVTLSCSQTLNHNVMYWYQQKSSQAPKLLFHYYDKDFNNEADTPDNFQSRRPNTSFCFLDIRSPGLGDTAMYLCATSRDAVTGAGYTFGSGTRLTVV.

The gene calls are TRBV5-1 and TRBJ1-6, with 7 bases aligning to TRBD1. Germline V gene data show CDR1 as SGHRS and CDR2 as YFSETQ. CDR3 length equals 19 residues. With V trimmed by 0 bases and J by 0 bases, 9 bases remained unmatched. The CDR3 loop reads CASSLELGTESSYNSPLHF. The CDR3 region has the DNA TGCGCCAGCAGCTTGGAACTCGGGACAGAGAGCTCCTATAATTCACCCCTCCACTTT.

The chain carries TRBV6-4 and TRBJ2-5, with D tentatively TRBD2 (6 bases). The V end was cut by 8 bases, the J end by 1 base, with 20 bases between. CDR3 size: 16 residues. Germline assignment: CDR1 MRHNA and CDR2 SNTAGT. The CDR3 DNA sequence: TGTGCCAGCGGTCTACTAGCAGCCTGTGCCCAAGAGACCCAGTACTTC. It encodes CASGLLAACAQETQYF.

The chain joins TRBV5-1 to TRBJ2-1; D might be TRBD1 (5 bases). CDR3 size: 14 residues. Germline V gene sequence: CDR1 SGHRS, CDR2 YFSETQ. Between the trimmed V and J ends, which lost 3 bases and 0 bases, there was a span of 7 bases. The DNA of the CDR3 is TGCGCCAGCAGCTCACAGGTCTCCTACAATGAGCAGTTCTTC. Translating gives CASSSQVSYNEQFF.

V and J are TRBV14 and TRBJ2-7, with 7 bases identical to TRBD2. The trim removed 4 bases at V and 3 bases at J, leaving 6 bases unmatched. The CDR3 spans 14 residues. CDR1 is SGHDN, CDR2 FVKESK, per germline. CDR3 protein: CASSLWEGFYEQYF. The DNA of the CDR3 is TGTGCCAGCAGCCTGTGGGAGGGGTTCTACGAGCAGTACTTC.

The rearrangement uses TRBV5-6 and TRBJ1-6, with 9 bases aligning to TRBD1. CDR1 SGHDT and CDR2 YYEEEE come from the germline V gene. The CDR3 has 13 amino acids. Germline trimming cut 3 bases from V and 9 bases from J; bases unmatched to any gene: 1. CDR3 amino acids: CASSSDRGSPLHF. CDR3 coding DNA: TGTGCCAGCAGCTCGGACAGGGGTTCACCCCTCCACTTT.